Following are 13 T cell receptor beta chains from one sample sequenced in a study of T-cell memory formation after mild COVID-19. TCRdb redid the calling of the 5' RACE reads with MiXCR, one entry per CDR3 protein. The sample includes under 200,000 distinct CDR3 sequences, 9.5% to 13% of them seen just once. The sequenced sample was PBMCs or a T cell subset sorted from them (not recorded which). All receptors come from a man between 18 and 29 years old who had mild COVID-19 (a few samples of this study predate the infection). Cell type and time point are not known.

This clonotype showed up just a few times. V gene TRBV6-5 combines with J gene TRBJ1-4; TRBD1 matches at 10 bases. Germline V gene sequence: CDR1 MNHEY, CDR2 SVGAGI. Unmatched junction bases numbered 16, after V lost 6 bases and J lost 6 bases. This CDR3 is built from 18 residues. CDR3 coding DNA: TGTGCCAGCAGCCTTCGGTCGGGACAGGGGTTCAGAGATGAAAAACTGTTTTTT. Translated: CASSLRSGQGFRDEKLFF.

This clonotype was seen a few times. This chain joins TRBV5-1 and TRBJ1-1, with TRBD1 as a possible D gene (5 bases). The CDR3 totals 14 residues. The germline V gene encodes CDR1 SGHRS and CDR2 YFSETQ. V was cut by 4 bases and J by 3 bases, with 13 bases left in between. The CDR3 sequence is CASSTLDTYTEAFF. In nucleotides, the CDR3 is TGCGCCAGCAGCACCCTGGACACGTACACTGAAGCTTTCTTT. Together with reference TRBV5-1 and TRBJ1-1, the CDR3 gives the full variable domain: KAGVTQTPRYLIKTRGQQVTLSCSPISGHRSVSWYQQTPGQGLQFLFEYFSETQRNKGNFPGRFSGRQFSNSRSEMNVSTLELGDSALYLCASSTLDTYTEAFFGQGTRLTVV.

The chain combines TRBV20-1 with TRBJ1-5; no clear D. This CDR3 comprises 12 residues. Trimming cost V 3 bases and J 1 base, with 4 bases left between them. Germline-derived CDR1 and CDR2 are DFQATT and SNEGSKA (reference sequence). CDR3: CSARDSNQPQHF. CDR3 DNA sequence: TGCAGTGCTAGGGACAGCAATCAGCCCCAGCATTTT.

The chain links TRBV4-3 to TRBJ2-4; D unresolved. The CDR3 is made up of 16 amino acids. Trimming cost V 0 bases and J 1 base, with 10 bases left between them. Germline-derived CDR1 and CDR2 are LGHNA and YSLEER. CDR3 DNA: TGCGCCAGCAGCCAAGAGCACAGTTTGGCCAAAAACATTCAGTACTTC. It is translated as CASSQEHSLAKNIQYF.

V and J are TRBV7-2 and TRBJ1-2, with D tentatively TRBD1 (6 bases). Trimming took off 4 bases at V and 4 bases at J, with 13 bases between the two ends. Germline CDR1 SGHTA, CDR2 FQGNSA. There are 14 residues in the CDR3. This CDR3 reads CASSSYREIYGYTF. Here the CDR3 DNA reads TGTGCCAGCAGCTCATACAGGGAAATCTATGGCTACACCTTC. The full variable domain, completed using reference TRBV7-2 and TRBJ1-2, is GAGVSQSPSNKVTEKGKDVELRCDPISGHTALYWYRQSLGQGLEFLIYFQGNSAPDKSGLPSDRFSAERTGGSVSTLTIQRTQQEDSAVYLCASSSYREIYGYTFGSGTRLTVV.

In its sample, this clonotype was seen a few times. The chain is built from TRBV7-3 and TRBJ2-1, with D perhaps matching TRBD2 (6 bases). Between the trimmed V and J ends, which lost 2 bases and 5 bases, there was a span of 13 bases. Germline loops: CDR1 SGHTA, CDR2 FQGTGA. The CDR3 is made up of 15 amino acids. This CDR3 reads CASSLRRGGNNEQFF. CDR3 bases: TGTGCCAGCAGCTTACGGCGGGGCGGCAACAATGAGCAGTTCTTC.

V is TRBV7-9 and J is TRBJ1-6; D gene ambiguous. Between the trimmed V and J ends, which lost 4 bases and 10 bases, there was a span of 8 bases. The CDR3 covers 12 residues. Germline lookup yields CDR1 SEHNR and CDR2 FQNEAQ (reference sequence). The CDR3 region is CASSSFGSPLHF. CDR3 coding DNA: TGTGCCAGCAGCTCCTTCGGGTCACCCCTCCACTTT.

V is TRBV30 and J is TRBJ2-1, with a possible D match to TRBD2 (6 bases). Trimming removed 2 bases from V and 0 bases from J, with 11 bases in between. The CDR3 is made up of 15 amino acids. Germline V CDR1 and CDR2: GTSNPN, SVGIG (reference sequence). The CDR3 coding sequence is TGTGCCTGGAGTAAACGGGGGAGCTCCTACAATGAGCAGTTCTTC. This codes for CAWSKRGSSYNEQFF.

The chain is built from TRBV12-3 or TRBV12-4 and TRBJ2-3; possible D gene TRBD1, 6 bases. The length of the CDR3 is 15 residues. Trimming stripped 6 bases from V and 0 bases from J, with 13 bases between. DNA of the CDR3: TGTGCCAGCAGGTCGGACAGACCAAGCACAGATACGCAGTATTTT. It is translated as CASRSDRPSTDTQYF.

V gene TRBV12-3 or TRBV12-4 combines with J gene TRBJ2-2, with 9 bases identical to TRBD1. This CDR3 is built from 14 residues. V dropped 10 bases and J dropped 6; count of bases not matched to a gene: 9. For the CDR3, the DNA is TGTGCCACCATCCGGGACAGGGCGGCCGGGGAGCTGTTTTTT. Protein sequence: CATIRDRAAGELFF.

This clonotype appeared many times. This chain links TRBV7-9 with TRBJ1-1; TRBD1 might be the D (6 bases). Trimming left V 2 bases short and J 0 bases short, with 16 bases between. The CDR3 contains 17 residues. The germline gives CDR1 SEHNR, CDR2 FQNEAQ (reference sequence). The CDR3 bases are TGTGCCAGCAGCTTATGGGGGCGGATAACCATGAACACTGAAGCTTTCTTT. This codes for CASSLWGRITMNTEAFF.

J is TRBJ1-2 and V is TRBV28; D not resolved. With 9 bases removed from V and 4 bases from J, the gap between germline ends came to 15 bases. This CDR3 comprises 13 residues. In germline, CDR1 is MDHEN, CDR2 SYDVKM. CDR3 amino acids: CASAGAPAYGYTF. The CDR3 region has the DNA TGTGCCAGTGCCGGAGCCCCAGCCTATGGCTACACCTTC.

There are a few counts of this clonotype. This chain connects TRBV4-3 to TRBJ2-3; no firm D call. The V end was cut by 0 bases, the J end by 4 bases, with 8 bases between. Germline values: CDR1 LGHNA, CDR2 YSLEER. The CDR3 extends over 14 amino acids. Here the CDR3 reads CASSQDGRADTQYF. In nucleotides, the CDR3 is TGCGCCAGCAGCCAAGACGGGCGCGCAGATACGCAGTATTTT.